This T cell receptor (beta chain) was retrieved from a study of T cells after yellow fever vaccination. Trimming removed 6 bases at V and 2 bases at J, with 5 bases between. The length of the CDR3 is 12 residues. Per germline, CDR1 LNHDA and CDR2 SQIVND (reference sequence). MiXCR, run by TCRdb on the 5' RACE reads, gives a single entry per CDR3 protein. The sample shows around 250,000 distinct CDR3 sequences, 5.2% of them seen only once. Study-wide results and caveats: Clones that expanded after primary vaccination mostly reappeared after the booster (around 96% CD4, approximately 85% CD8).

This clonotype came up a few times. Its antigen is unknown. The material sequenced was CD4+ T cells sorted from PBMCs, taken on the day of the yellow fever booster vaccination. The clonotype comes from a man aged 18 to 35 who received the YFV17D yellow fever vaccine. The chain carries TRBV19 and TRBJ2-1, with D perhaps matching TRBD1 (5 bases). The chain's CDR3 is CASRTAYNEQFF. The CDR3 DNA is TGTGCCAGTAGGACAGCCTACAATGAGCAGTTCTTC.